This T cell receptor (beta chain) was recorded in a study of CD8+ T cells in alopecia areata. The wider study: Tofacitinib administration persisted for 6 to 18 months, succeeded by 6 months off drug.

Germline V gene data show CDR1 as SQVTM and CDR2 as ANQGSEA. Losses at the gene ends were 6 bases for V and 5 bases for J; bases not matched to a gene: 14. The CDR3 is 16 residues long. Reverse transcribed after extraction, RNA yielded cDNA as the sequencing template. TCRdb keeps only in-frame clones here, not all; method: immunoSEQ multiplex PCR. Of fewer than 350,000 clones listed, roughly 64% are singletons. Indicated treatment: oral pan-JAK inhibitor, 5-10 mg twice daily. The genes are TRBV29-1 and TRBJ2-1, with TRBD1 matching 9 bases. The TCR originated in a human donor with alopecia areata. The sample was CD4+ T cells sorted from blood, taken at week 24, from a patient treated with tofacitinib. The CDR3 sequence is CSVATPSGTGNNEQFF. The DNA of the CDR3 is TGCAGCGTGGCAACCCCCTCCGGGACAGGGAACAATGAGCAGTTCTTC.